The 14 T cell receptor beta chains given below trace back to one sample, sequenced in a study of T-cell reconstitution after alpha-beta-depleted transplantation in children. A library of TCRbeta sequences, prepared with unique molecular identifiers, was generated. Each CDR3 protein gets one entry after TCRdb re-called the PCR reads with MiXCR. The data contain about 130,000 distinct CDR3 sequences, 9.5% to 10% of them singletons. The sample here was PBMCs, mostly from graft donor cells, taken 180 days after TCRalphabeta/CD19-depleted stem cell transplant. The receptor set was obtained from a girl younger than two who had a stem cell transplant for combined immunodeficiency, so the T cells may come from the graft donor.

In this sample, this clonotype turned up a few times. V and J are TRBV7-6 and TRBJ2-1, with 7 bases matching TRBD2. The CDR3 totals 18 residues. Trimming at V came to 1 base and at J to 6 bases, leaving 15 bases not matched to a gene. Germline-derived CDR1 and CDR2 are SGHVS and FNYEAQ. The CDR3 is CASSLVSSGVVRFNEQFF. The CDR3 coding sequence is TGTGCCAGCAGCTTAGTATCCAGCGGGGTGGTTCGTTTCAATGAGCAGTTCTTC.

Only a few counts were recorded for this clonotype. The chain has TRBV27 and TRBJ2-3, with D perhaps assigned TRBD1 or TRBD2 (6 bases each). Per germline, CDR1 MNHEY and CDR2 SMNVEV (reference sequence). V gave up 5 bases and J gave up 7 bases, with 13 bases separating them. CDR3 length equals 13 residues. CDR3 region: CASSNGGPNTQYF. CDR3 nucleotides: TGTGCCAGCAGTAACGGGGGCCCTAATACGCAGTATTTT.

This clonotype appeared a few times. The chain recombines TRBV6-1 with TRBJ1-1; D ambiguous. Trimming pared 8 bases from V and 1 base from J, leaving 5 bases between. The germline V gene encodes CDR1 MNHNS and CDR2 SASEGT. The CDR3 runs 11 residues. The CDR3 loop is CASEGNTEAFF. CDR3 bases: TGTGCCAGCGAGGGGAACACTGAAGCTTTCTTT.

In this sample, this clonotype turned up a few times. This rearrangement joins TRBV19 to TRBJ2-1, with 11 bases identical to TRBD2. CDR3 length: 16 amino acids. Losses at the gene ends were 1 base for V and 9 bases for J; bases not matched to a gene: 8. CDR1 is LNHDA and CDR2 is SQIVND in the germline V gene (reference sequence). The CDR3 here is CASSIGLAGGGGEQFF. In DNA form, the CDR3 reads TGTGCCAGTAGTATAGGCCTAGCGGGAGGCGGTGGTGAGCAGTTCTTC.

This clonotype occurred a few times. The CDR3 loop is CASSALTTEGTEAFF. In DNA, the CDR3 is TGCGCCAGCAGCGCCCTGACAACAGAAGGCACTGAAGCTTTCTTT. The chain links TRBV5-1 to TRBJ1-1; D unclear. Germline V CDR1 and CDR2: SGHRS, YFSETQ. The CDR3 totals 15 residues. V was shortened by 4 bases and J by 4 bases, with 17 bases between the two germline ends.

This CDR3 is CASSLAPGTPSYEQYF. CDR3 nucleotides: TGTGCCAGCAGCTTGGCTCCCGGGACACCTTCCTACGAGCAGTACTTC. The chain carries TRBV5-5 and TRBJ2-7, with a possible D match to TRBD1 (6 bases). The germline V gene encodes CDR1 SGHKS and CDR2 YYEKEE (reference sequence). Trimming left V 0 bases short and J 1 base short, with 14 bases between. This CDR3 has 16 residues.

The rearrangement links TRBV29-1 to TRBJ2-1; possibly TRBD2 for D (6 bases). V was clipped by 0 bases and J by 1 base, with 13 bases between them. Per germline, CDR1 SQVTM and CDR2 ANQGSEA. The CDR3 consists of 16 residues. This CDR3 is CSVEEQLAKSYNEQFF. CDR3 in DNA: TGCAGCGTTGAAGAGCAACTAGCTAAGTCCTACAATGAGCAGTTCTTC.

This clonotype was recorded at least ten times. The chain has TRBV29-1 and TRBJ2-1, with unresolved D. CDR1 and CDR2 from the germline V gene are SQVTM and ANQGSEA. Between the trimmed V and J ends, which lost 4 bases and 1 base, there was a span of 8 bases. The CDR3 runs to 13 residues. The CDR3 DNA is TGCAGCGTTGTGTCGGTGTCCTACAATGAGCAGTTCTTC. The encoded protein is CSVVSVSYNEQFF.

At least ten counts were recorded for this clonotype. CDR3 in amino acids: CASSPSVGTKNTGELFF. The CDR3, as DNA: TGTGCCAGCAGCCCGAGTGTGGGGACAAAGAACACCGGGGAGCTGTTTTTT. V usage is TRBV9 and J usage is TRBJ2-2, with TRBD1 as a possible D gene (6 bases). CDR3 size: 17 residues. V lost 4 bases, J lost 1 base, and 17 bases lay in between. Germline CDR1 is SGDLS and CDR2 is YYNGEE. The variable domain in full, completed from reference TRBV9 and TRBJ2-2, reads DSGVTQTPKHLITATGQRVTLRCSPRSGDLSVYWYQQSLDQGLQFLIQYYNGEERAKGNILERFSAQQFPDLHSELNLSSLELGDSALYFCASSPSVGTKNTGELFFGEGSRLTVL.

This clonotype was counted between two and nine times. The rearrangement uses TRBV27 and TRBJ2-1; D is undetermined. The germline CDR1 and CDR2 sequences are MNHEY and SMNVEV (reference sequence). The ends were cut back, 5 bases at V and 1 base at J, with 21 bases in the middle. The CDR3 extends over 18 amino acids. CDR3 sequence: CASSKAQSGVRSYNEQFF. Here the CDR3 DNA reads TGTGCCAGCAGTAAAGCCCAAAGTGGGGTAAGGTCCTACAATGAGCAGTTCTTC.

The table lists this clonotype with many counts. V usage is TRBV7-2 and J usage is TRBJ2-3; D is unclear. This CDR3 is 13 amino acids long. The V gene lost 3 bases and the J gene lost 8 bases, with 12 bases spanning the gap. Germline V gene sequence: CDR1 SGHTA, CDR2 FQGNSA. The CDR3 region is CASSFQGPRTQYF. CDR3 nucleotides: TGTGCCAGCAGCTTTCAAGGGCCTCGTACGCAGTATTTT.

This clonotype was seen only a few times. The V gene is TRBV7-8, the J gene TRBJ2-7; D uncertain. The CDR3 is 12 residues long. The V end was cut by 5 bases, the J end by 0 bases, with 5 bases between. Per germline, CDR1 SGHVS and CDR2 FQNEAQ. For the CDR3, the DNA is TGTGCCAGCAGCCGGCCCTCCTACGAGCAGTACTTC. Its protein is CASSRPSYEQYF.

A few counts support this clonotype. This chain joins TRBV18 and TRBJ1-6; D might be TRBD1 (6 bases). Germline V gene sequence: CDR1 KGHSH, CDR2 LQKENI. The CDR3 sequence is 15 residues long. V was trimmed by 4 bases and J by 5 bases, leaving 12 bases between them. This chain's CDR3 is CASSQGGGHNSPLHF. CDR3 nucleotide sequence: TGTGCCAGCTCACAAGGGGGTGGTCATAATTCACCCCTCCACTTT.

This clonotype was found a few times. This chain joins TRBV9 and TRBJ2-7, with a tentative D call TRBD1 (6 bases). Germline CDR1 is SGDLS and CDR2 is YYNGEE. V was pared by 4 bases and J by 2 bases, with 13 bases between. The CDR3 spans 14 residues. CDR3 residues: CASSPRQVPYEQYF. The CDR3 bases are TGTGCCAGCAGCCCTCGACAGGTCCCCTACGAGCAGTACTTC. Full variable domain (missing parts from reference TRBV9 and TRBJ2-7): DSGVTQTPKHLITATGQRVTLRCSPRSGDLSVYWYQQSLDQGLQFLIQYYNGEERAKGNILERFSAQQFPDLHSELNLSSLELGDSALYFCASSPRQVPYEQYFGPGTRLTVT.